Listed below are T cell receptor beta chains from one sample, sequenced in a study of long-term antiretroviral therapy in people with HIV. TCRdb keeps only in-frame clones here, not all; method: immunoSEQ multiplex PCR. The sample shows about 22,000 clones, 86% of them seen only once. This material consisted of unsorted PBMCs, taken 1.3 years after starting antiretroviral therapy. These receptors all come from a man aged 60 to 69 with HIV. Each CDR3 is given with its conserved first and last residue. Fields, in order: V gene, CDR3 protein.

v_gene: TRBV30
CDR3aa: CAWSQARDTIYF

v_gene: TRBV5-4
CDR3aa: CASSLGGQAKNIQYF

v_gene: TRBV5-1
CDR3aa: CASSLAGQPVGEAFF

v_gene: TRBV5-1
CDR3aa: CASSPQGGSWQPQHF

v_gene: TRBV7-8
CDR3aa: CASSTYLASGELFF

v_gene: TRBV7-9
CDR3aa: CASSPLETQYF

v_gene: TRBV10-1
CDR3aa: CASSDSGLDYNEQFF

v_gene: TRBV10-3
CDR3aa: CAISPGGPVNEQFF

v_gene: TRBV10-3
CDR3aa: CAIRKGETQYF

v_gene: TRBV15
CDR3aa: CATSTRTGDTGELFF

v_gene: TRBV5-4
CDR3aa: CASSLLGVLNTEAFF

v_gene: TRBV10-2
CDR3aa: CASSESVTGHGYTF

v_gene: TRBV18
CDR3aa: CASSPQSGDPRGYTF

v_gene: TRBV27
CDR3aa: CASSLNPGQAFVPRGNEQFF

v_gene: TRBV6-1
CDR3aa: CASSESIPGHSSYEQYF

v_gene: TRBV2
CDR3aa: CASSEGRNTEAFF

v_gene: TRBV9
CDR3aa: CASSASLVGPMGTEAFF

v_gene: TRBV6-6
CDR3aa: CASSYLDNEQFF

v_gene: TRBV7-9
CDR3aa: CASSLVWTGGSGYTF

v_gene: TRBV15
CDR3aa: CATSSDQGGFLEDEQYF

v_gene: TRBV29-1
CDR3aa: CSVDREGQFF

v_gene: TRBV30
CDR3aa: CAWTQMGTGTLNTGELFF

v_gene: TRBV6-4
CDR3aa: CATRGGYRNQPQHF

v_gene: TRBV5-1
CDR3aa: CASSQGVTTGGETQYF

v_gene: TRBV10-1
CDR3aa: CASSESMSGAPFAFF

v_gene: TRBV9
CDR3aa: CASSVALGDRGPDTQYF

v_gene: TRBV13
CDR3aa: CASSLGRGAGELFF

v_gene: TRBV5-6
CDR3aa: CASSLENQPQHF

v_gene: TRBV30
CDR3aa: CAWKVRDRVWTDTQYF

v_gene: TRBV18
CDR3aa: CASSPNMDRNNSPLHF

v_gene: TRBV2
CDR3aa: CASRDFRGYGYTF

v_gene: TRBV5-1
CDR3aa: CASSLVGGEHQPQHF

v_gene: TRBV2
CDR3aa: CASTPRGRTEAFF

v_gene: TRBV5-1
CDR3aa: CASSLDRDSFGYTF

v_gene: TRBV7-2
CDR3aa: CASSLSLGAYEQYF

v_gene: TRBV27
CDR3aa: CASSLSREEKLFF

v_gene: TRBV6-6
CDR3aa: CASFGTYNEQFF

v_gene: TRBV6-4
CDR3aa: CASSARQVIQPQHF

v_gene: TRBV10-1
CDR3aa: CASSESPNYGYTF

v_gene: TRBV5-1
CDR3aa: CASSLRDSYEQYF

v_gene: TRBV10-3
CDR3aa: CAIKAGSSTYEQYF